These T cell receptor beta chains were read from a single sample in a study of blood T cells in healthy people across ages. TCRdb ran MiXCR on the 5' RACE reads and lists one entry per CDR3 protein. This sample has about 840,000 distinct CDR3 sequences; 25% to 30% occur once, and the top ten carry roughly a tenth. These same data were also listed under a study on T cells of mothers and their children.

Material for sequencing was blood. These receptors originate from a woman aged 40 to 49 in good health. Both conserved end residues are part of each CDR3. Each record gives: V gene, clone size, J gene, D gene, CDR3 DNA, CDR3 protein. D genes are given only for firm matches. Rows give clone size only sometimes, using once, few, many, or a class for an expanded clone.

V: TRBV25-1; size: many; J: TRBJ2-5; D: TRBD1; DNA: TGTGCCAGCAGCCGACCGACAGGGGGGCAAGAGACCCAGTACTTC; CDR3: CASSRPTGGQETQYF
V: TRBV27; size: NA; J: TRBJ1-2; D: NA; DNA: TGTGCCAGCAGTCCCAAGACAGGCCTTCTCAACTATGGCTACACCTTC; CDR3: CASSPKTGLLNYGYTF
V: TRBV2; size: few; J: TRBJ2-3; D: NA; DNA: TGTGCCAGCAGTCGGTCGGGACCGTCATTCTACCGGAGCACAGATACGCAGTATTTT; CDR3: CASSRSGPSFYRSTDTQYF
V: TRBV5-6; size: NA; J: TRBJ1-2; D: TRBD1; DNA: TGTGCCAGCAGCTTTGGACAGGCAAGGGACACCTTC; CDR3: CASSFGQARDTF
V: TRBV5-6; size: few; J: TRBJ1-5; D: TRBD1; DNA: TGTGCCAGCAGTTCTCTGGGACAGACTATTCAGCCCCAGCATTTT; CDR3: CASSSLGQTIQPQHF
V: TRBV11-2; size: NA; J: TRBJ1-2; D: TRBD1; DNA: TGTGCCAGCAGCGCAGGGGGAACGAACTCAGGCTACACCTTC; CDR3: CASSAGGTNSGYTF
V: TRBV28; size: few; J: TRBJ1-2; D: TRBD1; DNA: TGTGCCAGCAGTTTGGATCATAGGGGGCTTAATGGCTACACCTTC; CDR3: CASSLDHRGLNGYTF
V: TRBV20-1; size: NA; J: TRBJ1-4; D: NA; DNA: TGCAGTGCTAGCCCGGGGGCAACTAATGAAAAACTGTTTTTT; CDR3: CSASPGATNEKLFF
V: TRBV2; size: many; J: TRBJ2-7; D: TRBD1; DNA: TGTGCCGGGACAGAAAGCTCCTACGAGCAGTACTTC; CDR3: CAGTESSYEQYF
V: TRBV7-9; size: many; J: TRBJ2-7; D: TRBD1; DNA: TGTGCCAGCAGCTTGACAGGGTCAGTACCCTACGAGCAGTACTTC; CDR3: CASSLTGSVPYEQYF
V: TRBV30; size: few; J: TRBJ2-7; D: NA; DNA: TGTGCCTGGAGTGTAATTGGCAGCTCCTACGAGCAGTACTTC; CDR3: CAWSVIGSSYEQYF
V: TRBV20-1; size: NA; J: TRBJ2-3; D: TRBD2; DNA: TGCAGTGCTAGATTCAGCGGGGGGGCGGTTACGCAGTATTTT; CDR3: CSARFSGGAVTQYF
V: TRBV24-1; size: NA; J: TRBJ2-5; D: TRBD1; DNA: TGTGCCACCAGTGATACCGGGACAGGAGAGACCCAGTACTTC; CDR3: CATSDTGTGETQYF
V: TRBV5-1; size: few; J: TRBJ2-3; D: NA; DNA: TGCGCCAGGGGGGTCCTAGACCCAGATACGCAGTATTTT; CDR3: CARGVLDPDTQYF
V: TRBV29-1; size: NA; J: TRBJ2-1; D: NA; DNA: TGCAGCGTTGTAATGTCGGGGGCGCAGGTTCCGTTCTTC; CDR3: CSVVMSGAQVPFF
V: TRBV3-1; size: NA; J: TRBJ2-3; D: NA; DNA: TGTGCCAGCAGCCAAGATATGGGTTACACAGATACGCAGTATTTT; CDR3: CASSQDMGYTDTQYF
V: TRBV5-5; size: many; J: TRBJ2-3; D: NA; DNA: TGTGCCAGCAGCTTGGTGAAAGATACGCAGTATTTT; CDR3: CASSLVKDTQYF
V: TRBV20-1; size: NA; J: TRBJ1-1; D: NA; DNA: TGCAGTGCTACCAAGGACACTGACCTTGAAGCTTTCTTT; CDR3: CSATKDTDLEAFF
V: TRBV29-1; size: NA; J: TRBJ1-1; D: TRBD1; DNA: TGCAGCGTTTCAGGGGGCGCTTTGAACACTGAAGCTTTCTTT; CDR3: CSVSGGALNTEAFF
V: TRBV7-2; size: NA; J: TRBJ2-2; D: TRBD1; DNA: TGTGCCAGCAGCCCCCGACAGGGCGGGGAGCTGTTTTTT; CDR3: CASSPRQGGELFF
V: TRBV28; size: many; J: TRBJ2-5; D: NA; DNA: TGTGCCAGCAGACCGGGACTCATACAAGAGACCCAGTACTTC; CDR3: CASRPGLIQETQYF
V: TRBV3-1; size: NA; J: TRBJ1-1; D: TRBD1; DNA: TGTGCCGGCAGCCAAGCAAGAGGACAGGGGGCCGCTTTCTTT; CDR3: CAGSQARGQGAAFF
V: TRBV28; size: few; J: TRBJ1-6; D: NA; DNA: TGTGCCAGCAGTTTATATCGGACAGTATATAATTCACCCCTCCACTTT; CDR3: CASSLYRTVYNSPLHF
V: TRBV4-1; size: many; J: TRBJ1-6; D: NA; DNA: TGCGCCAGCAGCCTACCGGGACGGAATAATTCACCCCTCCACTTT; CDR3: CASSLPGRNNSPLHF
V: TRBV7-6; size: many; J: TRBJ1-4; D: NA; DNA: TGTGCCAGCAGCCCAGTGAGGGGAGAAGAAAAACTGTTTTTT; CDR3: CASSPVRGEEKLFF
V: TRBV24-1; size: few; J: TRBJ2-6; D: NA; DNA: TGTGCCACCAGTGACCATGACAGCCCCAATGGGGCCAACGTCCTGACTTTC; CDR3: CATSDHDSPNGANVLTF
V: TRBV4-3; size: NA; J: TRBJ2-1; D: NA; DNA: TGCGCCAGCAGCCAAGCCCCCTTACCGTCGGTGCGGGATGAGCAGTTCTTC; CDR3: CASSQAPLPSVRDEQFF
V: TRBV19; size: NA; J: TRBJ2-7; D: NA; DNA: TGTGCCAGTAGTAAACAGGGAACGGCGTACGAGCAGTACTTC; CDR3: CASSKQGTAYEQYF
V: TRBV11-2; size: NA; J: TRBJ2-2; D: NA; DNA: TGTGCCAGCACCCCAATGGGATACACCGGGGAGCTGTTTTTT; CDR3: CASTPMGYTGELFF
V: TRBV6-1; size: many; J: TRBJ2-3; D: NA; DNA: TGTGCCAGCAGCCCGTCGAGGGGACGGGATACGCAGTATTTT; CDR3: CASSPSRGRDTQYF
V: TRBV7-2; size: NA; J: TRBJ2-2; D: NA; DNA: TGTGCCAGCAACCAGGCAGGAAACACCGGGGAGCTGTTTTTT; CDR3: CASNQAGNTGELFF
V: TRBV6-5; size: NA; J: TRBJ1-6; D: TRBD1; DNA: TGTGCCAGCAGTTACTCGGGGGACAGGCCGAATTCACCCCTCCACTTT; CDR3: CASSYSGDRPNSPLHF
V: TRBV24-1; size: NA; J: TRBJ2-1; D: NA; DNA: TGTGCCACCAGTGATACTGCTGGACGGCTCTCCTACAATGAGCAGTTCTTC; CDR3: CATSDTAGRLSYNEQFF
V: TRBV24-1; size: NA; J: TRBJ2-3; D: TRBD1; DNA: TGTGCCACCAAGGGGGCATCAGGTACGCAGTATTTT; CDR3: CATKGASGTQYF
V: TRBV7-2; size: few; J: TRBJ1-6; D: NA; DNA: TGTGCCAGCAGCCCGCGACGGAGCTCCTATAATTCACCCCTCCACTTT; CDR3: CASSPRRSSYNSPLHF
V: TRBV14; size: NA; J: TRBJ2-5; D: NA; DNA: TGTGCCAGCAGCCAAGTGGTAGGGCTTCAAGAGACCCAGTACTTC; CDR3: CASSQVVGLQETQYF
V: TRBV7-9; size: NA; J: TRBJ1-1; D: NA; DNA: TGTGCCAGCAGCTTAGTCCTCGAAACTTTCTTT; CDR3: CASSLVLETFF
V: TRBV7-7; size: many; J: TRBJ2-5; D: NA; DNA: TGTGCTAGCAGCTCGGGCAGGACGTACCAAGAGACCCAGTACTTC; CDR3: CASSSGRTYQETQYF
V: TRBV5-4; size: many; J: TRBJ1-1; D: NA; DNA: TGTGCCAGCAGAGCGTGGGGGGGGGGAGCTGAAGCTTTCTTT; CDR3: CASRAWGGGAEAFF
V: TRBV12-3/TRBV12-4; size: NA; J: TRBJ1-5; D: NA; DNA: TGTGCCAGCAGTTCCCAGGGTAATAGCAATCAGCCCCAGCATTTT; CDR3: CASSSQGNSNQPQHF